The 15 T cell receptor beta chains in this list originate from one sample, sequenced in a study of control samples from healthy donors and cancer patients. Here immunoSEQ multiplex PCR was the method, and the copy in TCRdb shows in-frame clones only, minus some. Of about 140,000 clones listed, around 94% are singletons. Sequencing was performed on blood. The receptors originated from a man aged 40-50 years in good health.

The rearrangement uses TRBV28 and TRBJ1-5, with D unclear. This CDR3 comprises 17 residues. The germline V gene encodes CDR1 MDHEN and CDR2 SYDVKM. V was shortened by 4 bases and J by 0 bases, with 16 bases between the two germline ends. The CDR3 reads CASSSTLKTRSNQPQHF. As DNA, the CDR3 is TGTGCCAGCAGTTCAACCCTGAAGACGCGTAGCAATCAGCCCCAGCATTTT. Full variable domain (remainder filled in from reference TRBV28 and TRBJ1-5): DVKVTQSSRYLVKRTGEKVFLECVQDMDHENMFWYRQDPGLGLRLIYFSYDVKMKEKGDIPEGYSVSREKKERFSLILESASTNQTSMYLCASSSTLKTRSNQPQHFGDGTRLSIL.

J is TRBJ1-1 and V is TRBV5-6; D unclear. This CDR3 spans 13 amino acids. Germline V gene lookup returns CDR1 SGHDT and CDR2 YYEEEE. The V end lost 4 bases, the J end lost 0 bases, and 7 bases lay between the germline ends. The CDR3 loop reads CASSGYVNTEAFF. The DNA for the CDR3 is TGTGCCAGCAGCGGATACGTGAACACTGAAGCTTTCTTT.

The rearrangement links TRBV5-1 to TRBJ2-1; D might be TRBD1 (5 bases). V was cut by 2 bases and J by 5 bases, with 8 bases left in between. In germline, CDR1 is SGHRS, CDR2 YFSETQ. The CDR3 covers 13 residues. The CDR3 DNA is TGCGCCAGCAGCTTAAGCAGGGACAATGAGCAGTTCTTC. This translates into CASSLSRDNEQFF.

The chain has TRBV29-1 and TRBJ1-1; 8 bases fit TRBD1. Germline V CDR1 and CDR2: SQVTM, ANQGSEA. With V trimmed by 6 bases and J by 2 bases, 20 bases remained unmatched. The CDR3 is made up of 18 amino acids. CDR3 amino acids: CSVPRTQDRVYGNTEAFF. The CDR3 DNA follows: TGCAGCGTCCCCCGCACCCAGGACAGGGTATACGGCAACACTGAAGCTTTCTTT. Complete variable domain (other parts from reference TRBV29-1 and TRBJ1-1): SAVISQKPSRDICQRGTSLTIQCQVDSQVTMMFWYRQQPGQSLTLIATANQGSEATYESGFVIDKFPISRPNLTFSTLTVSNMSPEDSSIYLCSVPRTQDRVYGNTEAFFGQGTRLTVV.

The chain links TRBV7-6 to TRBJ2-7, with 11 bases fitting TRBD2. J was trimmed by 4 bases and V by 0 bases; bases with no gene match: 8. Germline CDR1 reads SGHVS; CDR2 reads FNYEAQ. The CDR3 extends over 17 amino acids. CDR3 residues: CASSLALTSGTNYEQYF. Here the CDR3 DNA reads TGTGCCAGCAGCTTAGCGCTGACTAGCGGGACTAATTACGAGCAGTACTTC. Based on the CDR3 plus reference TRBV7-6 and TRBJ2-7, the full variable domain is GAGVSQSPRYKVTKRGQDVALRCDPISGHVSLYWYRQALGQGPEFLTYFNYEAQQDKSGLPNDRFSAERPEGSISTLTIQRTEQRDSAMYRCASSLALTSGTNYEQYFGPGTRLTVT.

V and J are TRBV24-1 and TRBJ2-5; TRBD1 or TRBD2 may be the D gene (5 bases each). In germline, CDR1 is KGHDR, CDR2 SFDVKD. Between the trimmed V and J ends, which lost 9 bases and 5 bases, there was a span of 9 bases. The CDR3 runs 11 residues. CDR3 loop: CATGDRETQYF. CDR3 nucleotides: TGTGCCACCGGGGACCGGGAGACCCAGTACTTC.

The rearrangement joins TRBV5-6 to TRBJ2-7; D gene unclear. CDR3 size: 12 residues. CDR1 is SGHDT, CDR2 YYEEEE, per germline. Trimming pared 3 bases from V and 7 bases from J, leaving 11 bases between. The CDR3 DNA is TGTGCCAGCAGCTCCTACAGAAGTGAGCAGTACTTC. It translates to CASSSYRSEQYF.

The chain carries TRBV2 and TRBJ2-7; weak D call: TRBD1 (6 bases). This CDR3 is 12 amino acids long. Germline CDR1 reads SNHLY; CDR2 reads FYNNEI. Between the trimmed V and J ends, which lost 6 bases and 4 bases, there was a span of 10 bases. The CDR3 protein is CASRAGQYEQYF. For the CDR3, the DNA is TGTGCCAGCAGGGCCGGACAGTACGAGCAGTACTTC.

The chain links TRBV4-3 to TRBJ2-3; 11 bases fit TRBD2. Unmatched junction bases numbered 8, after V lost 4 bases and J lost 5 bases. Germline CDR1 is LGHNA and CDR2 is YSLEER. The CDR3 loop spans 16 amino acids. The CDR3 region is CASSLVAGGLGDTQYF. In DNA form, the CDR3 reads TGCGCCAGCAGCCTCGTAGCGGGGGGGCTGGGAGATACGCAGTATTTT.

This sequence joins TRBV6-5 and TRBJ1-1; 7 positions match TRBD1. The CDR3 covers 13 residues. Germline V lookup: CDR1 MNHEY, CDR2 SVGAGI. V trimming: 6 bases; J trimming: 1 base; junction bases outside the gene matches: 2. In DNA, the CDR3 is TGTGCCAGCAGAAGGGGGCGGAACACTGAAGCTTTCTTT. Translating it yields CASRRGRNTEAFF.

The chain links TRBV6-1 to TRBJ1-1; D is possibly TRBD1 (6 bases). Trimming cost V 5 bases and J 1 base, with 11 bases left between them. CDR3 length: 14 amino acids. CDR1 MNHNS and CDR2 SASEGT come from the germline V gene. The chain's CDR3 is CASSQKQGNTEAFF. Written as DNA, the CDR3 is TGTGCCAGCAGTCAAAAACAGGGGAACACTGAAGCTTTCTTT.

A single count supports this clone. The V and J genes are TRBV11-1 and TRBJ1-4; the D gene is possibly TRBD1 (5 bases). Germline lookup yields CDR1 SGHAT and CDR2 FQDESV (reference sequence). The CDR3 has 15 residues. V was pared by 5 bases and J by 0 bases, with 10 bases between. CDR3: CASSPRGATNEKLFF. In DNA, the CDR3 is TGTGCCAGCAGCCCGAGGGGCGCAACTAATGAAAAACTGTTTTTT. Based on the CDR3 plus reference TRBV11-1 and TRBJ1-4, the full variable domain is EAEVAQSPRYKITEKSQAVAFWCDPISGHATLYWYRQILGQGPELLVQFQDESVVDDSQLPKDRFSAERLKGVDSTLKIQPAELGDSAMYLCASSPRGATNEKLFFGSGTQLSVL.

The gene calls are TRBV27 and TRBJ1-2; D is unclear. Trimming pared 2 bases from V and 7 bases from J, leaving 11 bases between. CDR3 length: 13 amino acids. Germline-derived CDR1 and CDR2 are MNHEY and SMNVEV (reference sequence). The CDR3 nucleotides are TGTGCCAGCAGTTTAAAGGGAGTAACTGGCTACACCTTC. Protein product: CASSLKGVTGYTF.

Comment on this clone: Mismatch with germline at one junction end may stem from a read error. The genes are TRBV6-6 and TRBJ2-7, with TRBD2 matching over 9 bases. The CDR3 length is 14 residues. Per the germline V gene, CDR1 is MNHNY and CDR2 is SVGAGI (reference sequence). CDR3 loop: CASSGLASTYEQCF. DNA of the CDR3: TGTGCCAGCAGCGGACTAGCGAGTACCTACGAGCAGTGCTTC.

The chain employs TRBV9 and TRBJ1-1; perhaps TRBD1 as D (6 bases). The CDR3 is 14 amino acids. The V gene's germline CDR1 is SGDLS and CDR2 YYNGEE. Trimming took off 4 bases at V and 5 bases at J, with 15 bases between the two ends. CDR3 sequence (DNA): TGTGCCAGCAGCCTCACCGGGGGGCGAACTGAAGCTTTCTTT. The encoded protein is CASSLTGGRTEAFF.